This section outlines one TCR beta chain sequence together with its context. Its matching antigen is unknown. Germline-derived CDR1 and CDR2 are SGHRS and YFSETQ. This CDR3 spans 16 amino acids. The ends lost 2 bases at V and 3 bases at J; junction bases unmatched: 8. The method was immunoSEQ multiplex PCR; TCRdb's version includes in-frame clones alone and lacks a portion of them. The sample lists more than 95,000 clones; around 88% were seen once. The data derive from a study of T cell responses to AZD1222 COVID-19 vaccine. Study observations and caveats: White British ancestry dominated among donors, who included more females, and clonal diversity was possibly underestimated. Close to half of all spike-specific TCRs reportedly target regions of the variants that are unmutated.

The sequence derives from an adult in good health. The rearrangement joins TRBV5-1 to TRBJ2-3; 8 bases are a match to TRBD2. Sequenced material: peripheral blood, taken on day 0 of MenACWY control vaccination. The CDR3 DNA is TGCGCCAGCAGCTTCAGCGGGAGAGCCGAAACAGATACGCAGTATTTT. It translates to CASSFSGRAETDTQYF.